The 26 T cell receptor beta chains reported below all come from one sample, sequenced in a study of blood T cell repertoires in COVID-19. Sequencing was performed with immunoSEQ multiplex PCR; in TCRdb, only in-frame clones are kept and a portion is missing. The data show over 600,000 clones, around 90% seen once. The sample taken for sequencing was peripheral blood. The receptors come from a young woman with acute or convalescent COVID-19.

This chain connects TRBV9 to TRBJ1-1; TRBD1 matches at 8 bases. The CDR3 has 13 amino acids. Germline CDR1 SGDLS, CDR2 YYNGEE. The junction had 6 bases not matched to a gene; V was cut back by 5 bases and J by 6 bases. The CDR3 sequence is CASSSYRGSEAFF. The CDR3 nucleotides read TGTGCCAGCAGTTCCTACAGGGGGTCTGAAGCTTTCTTT.

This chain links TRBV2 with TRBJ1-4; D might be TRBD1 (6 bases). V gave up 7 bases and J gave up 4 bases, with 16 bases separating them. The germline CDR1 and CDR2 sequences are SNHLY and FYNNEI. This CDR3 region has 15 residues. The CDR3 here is CASTRRTVGNEKLFF. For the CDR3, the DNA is TGTGCCAGCACCCGACGGACAGTCGGTAATGAAAAACTGTTTTTT.

The CDR3 coding sequence is TGTGCCAGCAGTGACCCCGGGACAGTCATCTCTGGAAACACCATATATTTT. This encodes CASSDPGTVISGNTIYF. V is TRBV6-4 and J is TRBJ1-3, with TRBD1 matching 7 bases. After removal of 2 bases from V and 0 bases from J, the junction contained 7 bases not matched to a gene. CDR1 is MRHNA, CDR2 SNTAGT, per germline. The CDR3 has 17 residues.

CDR3 in DNA: TGTGCCAGCAGCGAAGACAGGGGGCATCAGCCCCAGCATTTT. This encodes CASSEDRGHQPQHF. This chain uses TRBV7-6 with TRBJ1-5; 10 bases align to TRBD1. Germline V gene data show CDR1 as SGHVS and CDR2 as FNYEAQ. CDR3 length equals 14 residues. J was trimmed by 5 bases and V by 5 bases; bases with no gene match: 3.

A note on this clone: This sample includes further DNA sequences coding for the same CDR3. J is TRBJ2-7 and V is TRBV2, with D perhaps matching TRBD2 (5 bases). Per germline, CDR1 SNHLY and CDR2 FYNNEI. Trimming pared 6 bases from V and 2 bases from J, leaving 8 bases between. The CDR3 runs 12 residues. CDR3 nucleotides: TGTGCCAGCAGCGCCGGGACCTACGAGCAGTACTTC. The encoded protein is CASSAGTYEQYF. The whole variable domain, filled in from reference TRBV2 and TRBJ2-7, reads EPEVTQTPSHQVTQMGQEVILRCVPISNHLYFYWYRQILGQKVEFLVSFYNNEISEKSEIFDDQFSVERPDGSNFTLKIRSTKLEDSAMYFCASSAGTYEQYFGPGTRLTVT.

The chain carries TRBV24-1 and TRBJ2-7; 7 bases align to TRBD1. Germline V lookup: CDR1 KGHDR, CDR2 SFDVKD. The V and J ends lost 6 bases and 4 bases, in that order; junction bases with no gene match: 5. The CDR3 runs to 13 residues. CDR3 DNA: TGTGCCACCAGTAACGGACAGGCTTACGAGCAGTACTTC. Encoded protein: CATSNGQAYEQYF.

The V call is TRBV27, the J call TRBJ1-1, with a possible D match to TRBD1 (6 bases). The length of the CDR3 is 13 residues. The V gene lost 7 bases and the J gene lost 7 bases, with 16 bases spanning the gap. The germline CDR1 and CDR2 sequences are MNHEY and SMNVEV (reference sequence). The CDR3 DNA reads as TGTGCCAGCACCCCAGCCCAGACAGGTGAAGCTTTCTTT. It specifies CASTPAQTGEAFF.

The CDR3 DNA sequence: TGTGCCAGCAGTGAAGCAGGGACAGGGGGACAGTACGAGCAGTACTTC. Translating it yields CASSEAGTGGQYEQYF. V gene TRBV6-1 combines with J gene TRBJ2-7, with 11 bases lining up with TRBD1. J was trimmed by 4 bases and V by 0 bases; bases with no gene match: 5. The germline V gene encodes CDR1 MNHNS and CDR2 SASEGT. The length of the CDR3 is 16 residues.

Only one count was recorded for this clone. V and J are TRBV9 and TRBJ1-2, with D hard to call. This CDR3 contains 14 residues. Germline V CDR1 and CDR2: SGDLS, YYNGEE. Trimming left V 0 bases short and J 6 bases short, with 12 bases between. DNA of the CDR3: TGTGCCAGCAGCGTAGCTAACGGGAGGGATGGCTACACCTTC. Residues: CASSVANGRDGYTF. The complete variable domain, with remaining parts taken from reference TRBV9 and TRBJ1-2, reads DSGVTQTPKHLITATGQRVTLRCSPRSGDLSVYWYQQSLDQGLQFLIQYYNGEERAKGNILERFSAQQFPDLHSELNLSSLELGDSALYFCASSVANGRDGYTFGSGTRLTVV.

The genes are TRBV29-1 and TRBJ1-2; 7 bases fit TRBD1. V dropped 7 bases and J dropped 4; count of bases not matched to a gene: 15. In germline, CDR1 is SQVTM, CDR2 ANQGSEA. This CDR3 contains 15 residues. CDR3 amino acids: CSAAPTGVWSYGYTF. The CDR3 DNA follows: TGCAGCGCCGCTCCTACAGGGGTATGGTCCTATGGCTACACCTTC.

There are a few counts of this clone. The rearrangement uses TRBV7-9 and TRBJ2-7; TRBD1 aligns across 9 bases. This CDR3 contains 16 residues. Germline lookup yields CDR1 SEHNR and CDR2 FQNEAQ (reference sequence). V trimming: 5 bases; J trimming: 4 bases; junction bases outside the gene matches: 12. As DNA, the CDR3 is TGTGCCAGCAGCGGCCGACAGGGGGACGCCCCGTACGAGCAGTACTTC. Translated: CASSGRQGDAPYEQYF.

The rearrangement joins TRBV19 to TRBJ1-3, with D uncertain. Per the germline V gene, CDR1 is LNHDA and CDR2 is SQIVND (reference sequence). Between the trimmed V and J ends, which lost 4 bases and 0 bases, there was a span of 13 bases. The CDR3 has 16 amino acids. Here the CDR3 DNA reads TGTGCCAGTAGTAATCAGGCCCCAAGCTCTGGAAACACCATATATTTT. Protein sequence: CASSNQAPSSGNTIYF.

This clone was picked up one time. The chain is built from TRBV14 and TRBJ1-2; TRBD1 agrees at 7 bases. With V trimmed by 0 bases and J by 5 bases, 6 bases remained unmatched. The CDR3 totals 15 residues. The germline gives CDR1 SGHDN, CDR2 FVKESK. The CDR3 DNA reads TGTGCCAGCAGCCAAGATGAGACAGGGTGGTATGGCTACACCTTC. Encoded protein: CASSQDETGWYGYTF.

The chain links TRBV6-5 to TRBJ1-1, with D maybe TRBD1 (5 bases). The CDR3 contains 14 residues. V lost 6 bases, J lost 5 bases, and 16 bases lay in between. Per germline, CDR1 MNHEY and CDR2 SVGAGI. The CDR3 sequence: CASSYTVRGTEAFF. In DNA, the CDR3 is TGTGCCAGCAGCTACACAGTTCGGGGGACTGAAGCTTTCTTT.

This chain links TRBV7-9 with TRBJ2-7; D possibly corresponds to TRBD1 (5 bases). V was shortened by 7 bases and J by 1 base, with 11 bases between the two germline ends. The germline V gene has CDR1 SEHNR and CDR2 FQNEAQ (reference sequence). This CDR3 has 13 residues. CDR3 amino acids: CASTPDNSYEQYF. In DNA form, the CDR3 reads TGTGCCAGCACCCCGGACAATTCCTACGAGCAGTACTTC.

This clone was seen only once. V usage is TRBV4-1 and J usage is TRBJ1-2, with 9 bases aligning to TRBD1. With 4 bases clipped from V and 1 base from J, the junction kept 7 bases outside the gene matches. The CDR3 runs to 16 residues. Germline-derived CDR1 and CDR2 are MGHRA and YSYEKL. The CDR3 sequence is CASSPIQGAFNYGYTF. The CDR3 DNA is TGCGCCAGCAGCCCTATACAGGGGGCATTTAACTATGGCTACACCTTC.

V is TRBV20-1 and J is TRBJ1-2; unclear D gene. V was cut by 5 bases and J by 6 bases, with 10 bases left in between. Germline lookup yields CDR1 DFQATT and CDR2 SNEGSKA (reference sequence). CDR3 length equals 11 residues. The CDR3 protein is CSAGGGDGYTF. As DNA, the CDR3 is TGCAGTGCTGGTGGCGGGGATGGCTACACCTTC.

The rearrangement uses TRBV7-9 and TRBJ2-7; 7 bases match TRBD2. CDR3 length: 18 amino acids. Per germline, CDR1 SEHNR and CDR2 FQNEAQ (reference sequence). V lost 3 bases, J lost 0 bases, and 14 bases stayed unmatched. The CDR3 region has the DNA TGTGCCAGCAGCTTGGGGGTAGCGGGCAAACAGCCCTCCTACGAGCAGTACTTC. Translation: CASSLGVAGKQPSYEQYF.

The CDR3 DNA reads as TGTGCCAGCAGCTGGGGACTAGCGGGGAGCTCCTACAATGAGCAGTTCTTC. This codes for CASSWGLAGSSYNEQFF. The V and J genes are TRBV7-8 and TRBJ2-1; 13 nucleotides align to TRBD2. The germline gives CDR1 SGHVS, CDR2 FQNEAQ. With V trimmed by 4 bases and J by 0 bases, 3 bases remained unmatched. This CDR3 has 17 residues.

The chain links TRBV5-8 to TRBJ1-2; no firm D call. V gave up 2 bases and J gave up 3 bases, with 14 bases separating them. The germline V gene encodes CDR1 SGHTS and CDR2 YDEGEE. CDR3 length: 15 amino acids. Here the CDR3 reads CASSLGGALDYGYTF. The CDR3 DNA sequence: TGTGCCAGCAGCTTAGGCGGAGCTCTGGACTATGGCTACACCTTC.

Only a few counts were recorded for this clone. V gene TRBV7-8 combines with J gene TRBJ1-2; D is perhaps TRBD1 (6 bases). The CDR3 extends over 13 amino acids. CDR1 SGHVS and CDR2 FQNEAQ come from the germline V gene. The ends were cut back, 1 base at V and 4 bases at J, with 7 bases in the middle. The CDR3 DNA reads TGTGCCAGCAGCTTAGTACAGGGCTATGGCTACACCTTC. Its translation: CASSLVQGYGYTF.

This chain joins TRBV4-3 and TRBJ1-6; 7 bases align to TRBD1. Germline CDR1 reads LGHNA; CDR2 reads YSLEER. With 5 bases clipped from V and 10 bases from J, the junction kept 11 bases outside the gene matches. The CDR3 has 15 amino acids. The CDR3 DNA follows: TGCGCCAGCAGCTCCCGACAGGGCGAAGGATCACCCCTCCACTTT. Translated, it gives CASSSRQGEGSPLHF.

The CDR3 spells CASKWDRGINQPQHF. CDR3 DNA sequence: TGTGCCAGTAAGTGGGACAGGGGGATCAATCAGCCCCAGCATTTT. The V call is TRBV19, the J call TRBJ1-5, with 11 bases identical to TRBD1. In germline, CDR1 is LNHDA, CDR2 SQIVND (reference sequence). This CDR3 comprises 15 residues. Trimming took 7 bases from V and 3 from J; bases not matched to a gene: 5.

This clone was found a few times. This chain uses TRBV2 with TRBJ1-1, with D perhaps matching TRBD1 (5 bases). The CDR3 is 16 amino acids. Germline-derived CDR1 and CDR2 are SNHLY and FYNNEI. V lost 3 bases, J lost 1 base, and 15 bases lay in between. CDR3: CASSDGQGVKNTEAFF. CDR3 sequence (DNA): TGTGCCAGCAGTGATGGGCAGGGTGTCAAGAACACTGAAGCTTTCTTT.

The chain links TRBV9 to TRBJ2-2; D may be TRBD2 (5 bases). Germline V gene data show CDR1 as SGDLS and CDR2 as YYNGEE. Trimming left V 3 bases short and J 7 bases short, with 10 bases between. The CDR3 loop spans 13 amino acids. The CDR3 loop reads CASSDREHGELFF. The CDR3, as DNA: TGTGCCAGCAGCGACCGGGAACACGGGGAGCTGTTTTTT.

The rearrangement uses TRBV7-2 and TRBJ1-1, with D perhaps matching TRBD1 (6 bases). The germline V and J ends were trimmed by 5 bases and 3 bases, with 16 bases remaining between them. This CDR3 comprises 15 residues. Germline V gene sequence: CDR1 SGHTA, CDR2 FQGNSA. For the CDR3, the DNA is TGTGCCAGCAGCGACCAAACAGGGCGAGACACTGAAGCTTTCTTT. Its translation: CASSDQTGRDTEAFF.